This T cell receptor beta chain was sequenced for a study of Tregs in tolerant kidney transplant recipients. Study results and caveats: Biological reproducibility was not directly addressed in this study.

The germline V and J ends were trimmed by 6 bases and 0 bases, with 11 bases remaining between them. The CDR3 has 14 amino acids. Germline V gene data show CDR1 as MGHDK and CDR2 as SYGVNS. Sequencing was performed with immunoSEQ multiplex PCR; in TCRdb, only in-frame clones are kept and a portion is missing. There are 85,000 to 90,000 clones in the sample; approximately 94% occur only once, and roughly 4.7% lies in the top ten. Worth noting for this clone: The antigen remains unidentified.

Sequenced sample: CD8+ T cells from blood. V usage is TRBV25-1 and J usage is TRBJ1-1; D uncertain. The receptor was derived from a human donor in good health. The CDR3 here is CASSPQRMNTEAFF. The CDR3 bases are TGTGCCAGCAGCCCTCAGCGAATGAACACTGAAGCTTTCTTT.